These 20 T cell receptor beta chains came from one sample sequenced in a study of T cells in Graves' hyperthyroidism and ophthalmopathy (dated by TCRdb to between 2019 and 2020). The library was obtained by multiplex PCR. The run used an Illumina HiSeq 2000. The TCR beta CDR3 regions were amplified from RNA transcripts. For the first round of RT-PCR on the TCR CDR3, the HTBI primer set was used together with the Qiagen OneStep RT-PCR kit. The public reads were run again by TCRdb, first through fastp at Q25 and then through MiXCR, and only productive beta chains were kept. Entries that share a CDR3 protein sequence are merged under the most common genes and DNA. This sample holds under 700,000 distinct CDR3 sequences; over 15% were observed only once. Of the sample, around a sixth is held by the ten largest clones. The sample consisted of blood. These receptors came from a woman in her late teens or twenties with Graves' hyperthyroidism.

The table lists this clonotype with a few counts. The chain joins TRBV7-8 to TRBJ2-1, with D tentatively TRBD1 (6 bases). V lost 7 bases and J lost 6, with 22 bases in between. From germline, CDR1 is SGHVS and CDR2 FQNEAQ. The CDR3 covers 16 residues. The CDR3 protein is CASIKNQGQLFNEQFF. DNA of the CDR3: TGTGCCAGCATCAAGAACCAAGGACAGCTATTCAATGAGCAGTTCTTC.

On this clonotype: It may be a read error: a sequence one base away is much more abundant. J is TRBJ2-5 and V is TRBV7-2; 8 bases align to TRBD2. The junction had 2 bases not matched to a gene; V was cut back by 6 bases and J by 5 bases. Germline V gives CDR1 SGHTA, CDR2 FQGNSA. CDR3 length: 12 amino acids. This CDR3 is CTSRPGGETQYF. The CDR3, as DNA: TGTACCAGCAGGCCGGGGGGGGAGACCCAGTACTTC. Full variable domain (rest looked up from reference TRBV7-2 and TRBJ2-5): GAGVSQSPSNKVTEKGKDVELRCDPISGHTALYWYRQSLGQGLEFLIYFQGNSAPDKSGLPSDRFSAERTGGSVSTLTIQRTQQEDSAVYLCTSRPGGETQYFGPGTRLLVL.

Only a few counts were recorded for this clonotype. The chain is built from TRBV7-9 and TRBJ1-1; 8 bases are a match to TRBD1. The CDR3 covers 14 residues. The V and J ends lost 0 bases and 6 bases, in that order; junction bases with no gene match: 3. Germline CDR1 is SEHNR and CDR2 is FQNEAQ (reference sequence). CDR3 DNA: TGTGCCAGCAGCTTAGCAGACAGGGGCGCTGAAGCTTTCTTT. As protein: CASSLADRGAEAFF.

This sequence joins TRBV9 and TRBJ2-1; TRBD1 is a possible D gene (6 bases). From germline, CDR1 is SGDLS and CDR2 YYNGEE. V was trimmed by 7 bases and J by 5 bases, leaving 19 bases between them. The CDR3 is made up of 15 amino acids. CDR3 region: CASGPDGQPHNEQFF. DNA of the CDR3: TGTGCCAGCGGTCCGGACGGACAGCCCCACAATGAGCAGTTCTTC.

This clonotype has only a few counts. The chain is built from TRBV7-2 and TRBJ1-3, with D unclear. This CDR3 region has 15 residues. Germline loops: CDR1 SGHTA, CDR2 FQGNSA. V dropped 1 base and J dropped 4 bases, with 11 bases sitting between them. The CDR3: CASSLVGSQGNTIYF. CDR3 coding DNA: TGTGCCAGCAGCTTAGTCGGGAGTCAGGGAAACACCATATATTTT.

This clonotype was seen a few times. This chain links TRBV6-1 with TRBJ2-7; 10 bases are shared with TRBD2. The CDR3 is 17 residues long. Trimming at V came to 4 bases and at J to 1 base, leaving 10 bases not matched to a gene. Germline V gene data show CDR1 as MNHNS and CDR2 as SASEGT. For the CDR3, the DNA is TGTGCCAGCAGTGGTACCTTAGCGGGAGGAGGATCCTACGAGCAGTACTTC. As protein: CASSGTLAGGGSYEQYF.

V usage is TRBV5-8 and J usage is TRBJ2-1, with D perhaps TRBD1 (6 bases). Germline values: CDR1 SGHTS, CDR2 YDEGEE. Trimming took 0 bases from V and 6 from J, leaving 13 bases between them. The CDR3 length is 15 residues. DNA of the CDR3: TGTGCCAGCAGCTTGGTGGGACACACACTCAATGAGCAGTTCTTC. Residues: CASSLVGHTLNEQFF. Full variable domain (rest looked up from reference TRBV5-8 and TRBJ2-1): EAGVTQSPTHLIKTRGQQATLRCSPISGHTSVYWYQQALGLGLQFLLWYDEGEERNRGNFPPRFSGRQFPNYSSELNVNALELEDSALYLCASSLVGHTLNEQFFGPGTRLTVL.

The rearrangement joins TRBV24-1 to TRBJ2-5; 7 bases agree with TRBD1. V dropped 3 bases and J dropped 2; count of bases not matched to a gene: 14. Germline CDR1 is KGHDR and CDR2 is SFDVKD. This CDR3 is built from 18 residues. CDR3 DNA: TGTGCCACCAGTGATGTTCCTGCAGGGGGTCTTCCACAAGAGACCCAGTACTTC. Protein: CATSDVPAGGLPQETQYF.

CDR3 DNA: TGTGCCAGTACCCCCAAGGGGCGGGAGCCCGCCTACGAGCAGTACTTC. Translating gives CASTPKGREPAYEQYF. The J gene is TRBJ2-7, the V gene TRBV19, with 7 bases matching TRBD2. V trimming: 7 bases; J trimming: 2 bases; junction bases outside the gene matches: 14. The germline V gene encodes CDR1 LNHDA and CDR2 SQIVND (reference sequence). The CDR3 runs to 16 residues.

CDR3 coding DNA: TGCAGCGTTCTCCCAGGGATGAACACTGAAGCTTTCTTT. This gives the protein CSVLPGMNTEAFF. This rearrangement joins TRBV29-1 to TRBJ1-1; possible D gene TRBD1, 5 bases. Germline-derived CDR1 and CDR2 are SQVTM and ANQGSEA. This CDR3 has 13 amino acids. V was pared by 5 bases and J by 0 bases, with 10 bases between. The full variable domain, rest sourced from reference TRBV29-1 and TRBJ1-1, is SAVISQKPSRDICQRGTSLTIQCQVDSQVTMMFWYRQQPGQSLTLIATANQGSEATYESGFVIDKFPISRPNLTFSTLTVSNMSPEDSSIYLCSVLPGMNTEAFFGQGTRLTVV.

This clonotype was picked up many times. The V and J genes are TRBV14 and TRBJ1-6, with D tentatively TRBD1 (5 bases). CDR1 is SGHDN and CDR2 is FVKESK in the germline V gene. V lost 3 bases to trimming and J lost 8 bases, with 23 bases between them. The CDR3 runs 18 residues. CDR3 sequence (DNA): TGTGCCAGCAGCCACCTCAAAGGCGACATCCCGGGGGATTCACCCCTCCACTTT. It codes for CASSHLKGDIPGDSPLHF. Full variable domain (missing parts from reference TRBV14 and TRBJ1-6): EAGVTQFPSHSVIEKGQTVTLRCDPISGHDNLYWYRRVMGKEIKFLLHFVKESKQDESGMPNNRFLAERTGGTYSTLKVQPAELEDSGVYFCASSHLKGDIPGDSPLHFGNGTRLTVT.

This clonotype was recorded many times. The J gene is TRBJ2-6, the V gene TRBV5-1; TRBD1 might be the D (6 bases). The V end lost 3 bases, the J end lost 0 bases, and 13 bases lay between the germline ends. The CDR3 spans 17 residues. Germline V gives CDR1 SGHRS, CDR2 YFSETQ. For the CDR3, the DNA is TGCGCCAGCAGCTCCAACACAGGGTTCTCTGGGGCCAACGTCCTGACTTTC. This encodes CASSSNTGFSGANVLTF.

This clonotype was seen ten or more times. This chain joins TRBV28 and TRBJ2-4; 7 nucleotides match TRBD2. Germline V lookup: CDR1 MDHEN, CDR2 SYDVKM. The CDR3 contains 17 residues. Unmatched junction bases numbered 7, after V lost 0 bases and J lost 2 bases. The CDR3 coding sequence is TGTGCCAGCAGTTTATGGGGGGGAGGGCTGACCAAAAACATTCAGTACTTC. This codes for CASSLWGGGLTKNIQYF.

J is TRBJ2-7 and V is TRBV30; 9 bases agree with TRBD2. V lost 0 bases to trimming and J lost 4 bases; unmatched junction nucleotides: 4. CDR3 length: 14 amino acids. Germline CDR1 and CDR2: GTSNPN and SVGIG (reference sequence). The DNA of the CDR3 is TGTGCCTGGAGTGTCTTGCGGGAGGGTTACGAGCAGTACTTC. This codes for CAWSVLREGYEQYF.

The genes are TRBV6-1 and TRBJ2-7; 12 bases line up with TRBD2. The CDR3 is 17 amino acids. V was pared by 6 bases and J by 2 bases, with 11 bases of the junction left unmatched. Germline V lookup: CDR1 MNHNS, CDR2 SASEGT. CDR3 nucleotide sequence: TGTGCCAGCAGCCAGACTGGTGGACTAGCGGGAACCTACGAGCAGTACTTC. Translated, it gives CASSQTGGLAGTYEQYF.

V and J are TRBV6-1 and TRBJ1-2, with 9 positions matching TRBD1. Trimming took 6 bases from V and 4 from J; bases not matched to a gene: 6. The V gene's germline CDR1 is MNHNS and CDR2 SASEGT. The CDR3 consists of 14 residues. DNA for the CDR3: TGTGCCAGCAGAGAGACAGGGGGTGGCTATGGCTACACCTTC. As protein: CASRETGGGYGYTF.

DNA of the CDR3: TGCAGCGTTGCGACCCCGGGACAGTACTATGGCTACACCTTC. Translation: CSVATPGQYYGYTF. This chain connects TRBV29-1 to TRBJ1-2; 7 nucleotides align to TRBD1. Germline CDR1 SQVTM, CDR2 ANQGSEA. With V trimmed by 4 bases and J by 3 bases, 8 bases remained unmatched. The CDR3 is 14 residues long. Full variable domain (missing parts from reference TRBV29-1 and TRBJ1-2): SAVISQKPSRDICQRGTSLTIQCQVDSQVTMMFWYRQQPGQSLTLIATANQGSEATYESGFVIDKFPISRPNLTFSTLTVSNMSPEDSSIYLCSVATPGQYYGYTFGSGTRLTVV.

This sequence joins TRBV20-1 and TRBJ2-7, with 9 bases identical to TRBD2. Germline assignment: CDR1 DFQATT and CDR2 SNEGSKA (reference sequence). V trimming: 3 bases; J trimming: 6 bases; junction bases outside the gene matches: 9. There are 14 residues in the CDR3. CDR3 DNA: TGCAGTGCTAGCCCCCGGCGGGAGGGCCTCGAGCAGTACTTC. This gives the protein CSASPRREGLEQYF.

This rearrangement joins TRBV5-1 to TRBJ2-7; 11 nucleotides match TRBD1. V lost 0 bases and J lost 5; bases outside the gene matches: 7. The CDR3 loop spans 16 amino acids. Germline V gene sequence: CDR1 SGHRS, CDR2 YFSETQ. The CDR3 here is CASSLEDWTGGDEQYF. The CDR3 nucleotides read TGCGCCAGCAGCTTGGAGGATTGGACAGGGGGCGACGAGCAGTACTTC.

This CDR3 reads CATSPGGGNGYGYTF. CDR3 in DNA: TGTGCCACCAGCCCCGGAGGGGGCAATGGCTATGGCTACACCTTC. This chain links TRBV15 with TRBJ1-2, with TRBD1 matching 7 bases. The J segment lost 4 bases and the V segment lost 5 bases, leaving 10 bases of the junction unmatched. This CDR3 contains 15 residues. Germline V gives CDR1 LNHNV, CDR2 YYDKDF (reference sequence). Full variable domain (rest looked up from reference TRBV15 and TRBJ1-2): DAMVIQNPRYQVTQFGKPVTLSCSQTLNHNVMYWYQQKSSQAPKLLFHYYDKDFNNEADTPDNFQSRRPNTSFCFLDIRSPGLGDTAMYLCATSPGGGNGYGYTFGSGTRLTVV.